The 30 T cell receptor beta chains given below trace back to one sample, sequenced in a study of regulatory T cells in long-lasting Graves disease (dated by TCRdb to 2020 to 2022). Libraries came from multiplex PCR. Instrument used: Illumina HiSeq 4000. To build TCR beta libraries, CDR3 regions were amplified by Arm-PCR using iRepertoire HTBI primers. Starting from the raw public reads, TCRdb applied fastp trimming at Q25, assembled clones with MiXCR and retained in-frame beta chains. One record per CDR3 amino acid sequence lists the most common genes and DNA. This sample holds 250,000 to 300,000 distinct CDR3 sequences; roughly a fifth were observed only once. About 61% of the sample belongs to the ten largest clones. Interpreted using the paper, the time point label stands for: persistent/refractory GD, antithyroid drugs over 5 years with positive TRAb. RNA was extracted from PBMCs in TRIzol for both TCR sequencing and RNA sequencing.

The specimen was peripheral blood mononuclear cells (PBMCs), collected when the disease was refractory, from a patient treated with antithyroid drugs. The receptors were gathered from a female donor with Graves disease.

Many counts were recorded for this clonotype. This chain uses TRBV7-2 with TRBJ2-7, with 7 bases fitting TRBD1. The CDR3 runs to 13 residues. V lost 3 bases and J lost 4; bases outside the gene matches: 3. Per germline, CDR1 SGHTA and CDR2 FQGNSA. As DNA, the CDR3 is TGTGCCAGCAGCTTTGGACAGGCTTACGAGCAGTACTTC. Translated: CASSFGQAYEQYF.

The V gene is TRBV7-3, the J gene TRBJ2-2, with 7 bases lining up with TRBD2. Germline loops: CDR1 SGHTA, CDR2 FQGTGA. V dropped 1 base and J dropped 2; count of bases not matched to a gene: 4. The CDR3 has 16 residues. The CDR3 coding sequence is TGTGCCAGCAGCTTAATTCCTAGCGGAAACACCGGGGAGCTGTTTTTT. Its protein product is CASSLIPSGNTGELFF.

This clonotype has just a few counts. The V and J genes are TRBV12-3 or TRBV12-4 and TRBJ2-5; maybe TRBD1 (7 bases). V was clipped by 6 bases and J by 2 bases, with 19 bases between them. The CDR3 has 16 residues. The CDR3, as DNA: TGTGCCAGCAGGCCCAGGGGGGCAGGGGGTCAAGAGACCCAGTACTTC. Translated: CASRPRGAGGQETQYF.

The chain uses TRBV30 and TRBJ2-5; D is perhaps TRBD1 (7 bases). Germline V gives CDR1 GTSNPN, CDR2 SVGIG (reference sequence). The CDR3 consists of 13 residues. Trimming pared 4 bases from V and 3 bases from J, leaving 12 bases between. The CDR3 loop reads CAWKGGGEETQYF. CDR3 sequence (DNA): TGTGCCTGGAAAGGGGGCGGGGAAGAGACCCAGTACTTC.

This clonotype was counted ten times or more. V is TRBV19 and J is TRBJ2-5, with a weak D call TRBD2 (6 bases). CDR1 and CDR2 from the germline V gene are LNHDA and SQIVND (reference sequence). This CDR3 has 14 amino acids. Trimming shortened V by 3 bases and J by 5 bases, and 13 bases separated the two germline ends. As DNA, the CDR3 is TGTGCCAGTAGTATTGGTCGGGAGTCGGAGACCCAGTACTTC. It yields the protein CASSIGRESETQYF. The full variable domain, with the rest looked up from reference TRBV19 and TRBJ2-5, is DGGITQSPKYLFRKEGQNVTLSCEQNLNHDAMYWYRQDPGQGLRLIYYSQIVNDFQKGDIAEGYSVSREKKESFPLTVTSAQKNPTAFYLCASSIGRESETQYFGPGTRLLVL.

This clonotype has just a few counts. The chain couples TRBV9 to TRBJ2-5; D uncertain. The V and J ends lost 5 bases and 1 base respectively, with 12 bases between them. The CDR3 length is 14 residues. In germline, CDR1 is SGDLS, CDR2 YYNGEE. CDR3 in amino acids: CASSPTTLQETQYF. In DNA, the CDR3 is TGTGCCAGCAGTCCAACTACCCTCCAAGAGACCCAGTACTTC.

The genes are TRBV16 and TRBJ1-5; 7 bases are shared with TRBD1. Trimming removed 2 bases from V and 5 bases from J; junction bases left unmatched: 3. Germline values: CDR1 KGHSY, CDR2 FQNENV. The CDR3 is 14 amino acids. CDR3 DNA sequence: TGTGCCAGCAGCCAAAGACAGGGTCATCAGCCCCAGCATTTT. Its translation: CASSQRQGHQPQHF.

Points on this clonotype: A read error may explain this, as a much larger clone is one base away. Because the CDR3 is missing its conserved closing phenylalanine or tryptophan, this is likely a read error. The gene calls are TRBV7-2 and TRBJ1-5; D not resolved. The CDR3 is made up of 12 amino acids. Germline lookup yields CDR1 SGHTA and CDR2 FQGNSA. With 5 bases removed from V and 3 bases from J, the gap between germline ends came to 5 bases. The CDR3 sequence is CASSGYNQPQHL. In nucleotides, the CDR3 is TGTGCCAGCAGCGGATACAATCAGCCCCAGCATCTT.

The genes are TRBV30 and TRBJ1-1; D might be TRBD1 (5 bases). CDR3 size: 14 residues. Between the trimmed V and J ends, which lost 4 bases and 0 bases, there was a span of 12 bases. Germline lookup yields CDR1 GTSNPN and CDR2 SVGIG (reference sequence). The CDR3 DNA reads TGTGCCTGGATCCCAGGGATTCTGAACACTGAAGCTTTCTTT. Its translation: CAWIPGILNTEAFF.

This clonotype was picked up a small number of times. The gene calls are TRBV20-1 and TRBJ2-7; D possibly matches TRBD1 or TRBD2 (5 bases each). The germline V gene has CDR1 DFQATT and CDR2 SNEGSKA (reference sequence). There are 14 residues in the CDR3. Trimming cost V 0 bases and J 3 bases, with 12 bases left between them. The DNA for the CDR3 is TGCAGTGCTAGAGATACGGGACGGGGCTACGAGCAGTACTTC. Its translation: CSARDTGRGYEQYF.

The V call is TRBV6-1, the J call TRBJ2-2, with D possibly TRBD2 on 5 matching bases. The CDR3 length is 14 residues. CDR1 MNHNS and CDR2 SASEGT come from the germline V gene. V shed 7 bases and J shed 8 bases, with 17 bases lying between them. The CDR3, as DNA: TGTGCCAGCACCGTCACGGGGTTGTCGGGGGAGCTGTTTTTT. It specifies CASTVTGLSGELFF.

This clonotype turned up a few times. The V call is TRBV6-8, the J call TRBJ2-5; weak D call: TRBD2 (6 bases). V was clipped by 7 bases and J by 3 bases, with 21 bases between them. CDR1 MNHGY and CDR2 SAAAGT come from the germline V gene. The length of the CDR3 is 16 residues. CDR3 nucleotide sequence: TGTGCCAGCACCCCCGGTCGCGGGACCGCCGAAGAGACCCAGTACTTC. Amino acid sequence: CASTPGRGTAEETQYF.

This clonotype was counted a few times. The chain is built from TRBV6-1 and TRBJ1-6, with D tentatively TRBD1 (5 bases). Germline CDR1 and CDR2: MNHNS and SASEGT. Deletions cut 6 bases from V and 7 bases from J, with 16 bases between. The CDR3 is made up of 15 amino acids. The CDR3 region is CASRTLRGENSPLHF. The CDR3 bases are TGTGCCAGCAGGACCCTAAGGGGAGAGAATTCACCCCTCCACTTT.

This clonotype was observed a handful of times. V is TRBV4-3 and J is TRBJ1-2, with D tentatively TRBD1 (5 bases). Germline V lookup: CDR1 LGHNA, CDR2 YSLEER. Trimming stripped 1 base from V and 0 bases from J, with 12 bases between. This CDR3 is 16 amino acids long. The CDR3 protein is CASSQGRQGTNYGYTF. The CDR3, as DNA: TGCGCCAGCAGCCAAGGGCGCCAGGGAACTAACTATGGCTACACCTTC.

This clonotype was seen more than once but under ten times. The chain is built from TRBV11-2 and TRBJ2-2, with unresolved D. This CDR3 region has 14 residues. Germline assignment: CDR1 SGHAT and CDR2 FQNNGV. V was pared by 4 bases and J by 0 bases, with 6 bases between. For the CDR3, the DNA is TGTGCCAGCAGCTGGACGGCGAACACCGGGGAGCTGTTTTTT. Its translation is CASSWTANTGELFF.

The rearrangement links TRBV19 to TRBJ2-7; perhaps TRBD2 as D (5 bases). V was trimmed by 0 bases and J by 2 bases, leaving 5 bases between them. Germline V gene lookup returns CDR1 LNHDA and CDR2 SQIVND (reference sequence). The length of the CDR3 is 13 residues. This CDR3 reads CASSIERAYEQYF. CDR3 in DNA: TGTGCCAGTAGTATAGAGCGGGCCTACGAGCAGTACTTC.

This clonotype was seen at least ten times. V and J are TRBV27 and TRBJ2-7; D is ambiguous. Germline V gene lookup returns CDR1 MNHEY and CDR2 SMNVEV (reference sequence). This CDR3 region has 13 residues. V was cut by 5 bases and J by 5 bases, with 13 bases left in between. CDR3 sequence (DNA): TGTGCCAGCAGTCCCCTTCCGGGCCACGAGCAGTACTTC. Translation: CASSPLPGHEQYF.

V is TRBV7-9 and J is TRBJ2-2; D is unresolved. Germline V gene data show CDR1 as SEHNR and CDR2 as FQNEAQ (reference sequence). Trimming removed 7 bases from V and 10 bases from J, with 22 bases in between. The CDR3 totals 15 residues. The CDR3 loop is CASMLEDYLREELFF. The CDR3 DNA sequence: TGTGCCAGCATGCTCGAGGATTATCTCCGAGAGGAGCTGTTTTTT.

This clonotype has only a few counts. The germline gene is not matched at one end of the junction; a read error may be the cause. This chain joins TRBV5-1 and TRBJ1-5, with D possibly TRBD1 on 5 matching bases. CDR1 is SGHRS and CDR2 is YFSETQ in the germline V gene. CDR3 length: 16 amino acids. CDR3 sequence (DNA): TGCGCCGGCAGCTTAGGGGACGGCAATAGCAATCAGCCCCAGCATTTT. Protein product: CAGSLGDGNSNQPQHF.

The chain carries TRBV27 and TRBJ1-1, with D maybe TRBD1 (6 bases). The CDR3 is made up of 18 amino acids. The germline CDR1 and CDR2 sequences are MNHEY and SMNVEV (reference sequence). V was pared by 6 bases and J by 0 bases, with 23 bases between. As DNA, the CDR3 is TGTGCCAGCAGCATCCGAATACCGGGACACGGCATGAACACTGAAGCTTTCTTT. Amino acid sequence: CASSIRIPGHGMNTEAFF.

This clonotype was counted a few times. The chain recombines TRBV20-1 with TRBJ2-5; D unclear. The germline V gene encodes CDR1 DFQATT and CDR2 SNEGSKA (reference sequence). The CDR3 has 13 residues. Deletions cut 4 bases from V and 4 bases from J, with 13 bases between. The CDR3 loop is CSATRAGLETQYF. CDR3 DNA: TGCAGTGCTACCCGGGCAGGATTAGAGACCCAGTACTTC.

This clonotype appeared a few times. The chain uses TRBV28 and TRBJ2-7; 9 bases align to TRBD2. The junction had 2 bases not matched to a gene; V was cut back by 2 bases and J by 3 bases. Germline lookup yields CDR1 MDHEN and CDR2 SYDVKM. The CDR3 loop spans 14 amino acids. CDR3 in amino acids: CASSLIAGVYEQYF. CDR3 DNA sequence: TGTGCCAGCAGTTTAATAGCGGGGGTCTACGAGCAGTACTTC. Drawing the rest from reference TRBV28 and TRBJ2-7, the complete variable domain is DVKVTQSSRYLVKRTGEKVFLECVQDMDHENMFWYRQDPGLGLRLIYFSYDVKMKEKGDIPEGYSVSREKKERFSLILESASTNQTSMYLCASSLIAGVYEQYFGPGTRLTVT.

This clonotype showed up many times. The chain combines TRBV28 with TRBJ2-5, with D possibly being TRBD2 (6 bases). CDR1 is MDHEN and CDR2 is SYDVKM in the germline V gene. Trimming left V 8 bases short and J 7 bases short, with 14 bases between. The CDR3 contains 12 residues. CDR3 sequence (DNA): TGTGCCAGCCACGGACTAACGGGGACCCAGTACTTC. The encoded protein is CASHGLTGTQYF.

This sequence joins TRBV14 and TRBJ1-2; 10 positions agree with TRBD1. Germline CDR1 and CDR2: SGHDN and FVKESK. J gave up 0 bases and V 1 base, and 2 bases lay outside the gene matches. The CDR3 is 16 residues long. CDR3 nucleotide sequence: TGTGCCAGCAGCCAAGGACAGGGGGCAGCTAACTATGGCTACACCTTC. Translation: CASSQGQGAANYGYTF.

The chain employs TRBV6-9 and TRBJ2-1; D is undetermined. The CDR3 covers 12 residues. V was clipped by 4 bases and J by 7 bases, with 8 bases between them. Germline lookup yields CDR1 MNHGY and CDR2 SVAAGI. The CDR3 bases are TGTGCCAGCAGTTCAAGTTCGAATGAGCAGTTCTTC. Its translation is CASSSSSNEQFF.

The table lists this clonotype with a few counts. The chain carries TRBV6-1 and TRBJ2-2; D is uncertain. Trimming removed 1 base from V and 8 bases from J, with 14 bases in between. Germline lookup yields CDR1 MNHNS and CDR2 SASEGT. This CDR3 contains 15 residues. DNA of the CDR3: TGTGCCAGCAGTGAAGGGACCCCCTCTGTAGGGGAGCTGTTTTTT. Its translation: CASSEGTPSVGELFF.

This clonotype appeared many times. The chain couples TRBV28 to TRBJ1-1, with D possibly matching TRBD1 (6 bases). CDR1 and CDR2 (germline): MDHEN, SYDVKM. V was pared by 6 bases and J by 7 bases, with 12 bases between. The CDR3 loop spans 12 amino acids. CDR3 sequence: CASRKGVDEAFF. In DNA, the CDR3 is TGTGCCAGCAGAAAGGGGGTAGATGAAGCTTTCTTT.

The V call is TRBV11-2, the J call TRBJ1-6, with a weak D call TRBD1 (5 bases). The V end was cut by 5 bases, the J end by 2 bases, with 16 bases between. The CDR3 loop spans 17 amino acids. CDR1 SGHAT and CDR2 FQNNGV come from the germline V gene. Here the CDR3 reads CASSPSIRETYNSPLHF. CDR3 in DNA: TGTGCCAGCAGCCCGTCGATCAGGGAGACCTATAATTCACCCCTCCACTTT.

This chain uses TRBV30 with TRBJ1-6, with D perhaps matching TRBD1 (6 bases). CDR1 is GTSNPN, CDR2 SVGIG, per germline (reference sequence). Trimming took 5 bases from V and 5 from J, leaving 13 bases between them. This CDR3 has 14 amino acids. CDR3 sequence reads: CAWGPTGNNSPLHF. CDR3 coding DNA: TGTGCCTGGGGTCCAACAGGGAATAATTCACCCCTCCACTTT.

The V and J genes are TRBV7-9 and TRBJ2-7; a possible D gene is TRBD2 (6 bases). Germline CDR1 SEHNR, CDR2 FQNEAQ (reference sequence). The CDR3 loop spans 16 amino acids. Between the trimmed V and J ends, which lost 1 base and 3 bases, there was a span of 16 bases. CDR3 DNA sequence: TGTGCCAGCAGCTTAGGGAGCCTTAGCGGCCACTACGAGCAGTACTTC. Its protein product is CASSLGSLSGHYEQYF.